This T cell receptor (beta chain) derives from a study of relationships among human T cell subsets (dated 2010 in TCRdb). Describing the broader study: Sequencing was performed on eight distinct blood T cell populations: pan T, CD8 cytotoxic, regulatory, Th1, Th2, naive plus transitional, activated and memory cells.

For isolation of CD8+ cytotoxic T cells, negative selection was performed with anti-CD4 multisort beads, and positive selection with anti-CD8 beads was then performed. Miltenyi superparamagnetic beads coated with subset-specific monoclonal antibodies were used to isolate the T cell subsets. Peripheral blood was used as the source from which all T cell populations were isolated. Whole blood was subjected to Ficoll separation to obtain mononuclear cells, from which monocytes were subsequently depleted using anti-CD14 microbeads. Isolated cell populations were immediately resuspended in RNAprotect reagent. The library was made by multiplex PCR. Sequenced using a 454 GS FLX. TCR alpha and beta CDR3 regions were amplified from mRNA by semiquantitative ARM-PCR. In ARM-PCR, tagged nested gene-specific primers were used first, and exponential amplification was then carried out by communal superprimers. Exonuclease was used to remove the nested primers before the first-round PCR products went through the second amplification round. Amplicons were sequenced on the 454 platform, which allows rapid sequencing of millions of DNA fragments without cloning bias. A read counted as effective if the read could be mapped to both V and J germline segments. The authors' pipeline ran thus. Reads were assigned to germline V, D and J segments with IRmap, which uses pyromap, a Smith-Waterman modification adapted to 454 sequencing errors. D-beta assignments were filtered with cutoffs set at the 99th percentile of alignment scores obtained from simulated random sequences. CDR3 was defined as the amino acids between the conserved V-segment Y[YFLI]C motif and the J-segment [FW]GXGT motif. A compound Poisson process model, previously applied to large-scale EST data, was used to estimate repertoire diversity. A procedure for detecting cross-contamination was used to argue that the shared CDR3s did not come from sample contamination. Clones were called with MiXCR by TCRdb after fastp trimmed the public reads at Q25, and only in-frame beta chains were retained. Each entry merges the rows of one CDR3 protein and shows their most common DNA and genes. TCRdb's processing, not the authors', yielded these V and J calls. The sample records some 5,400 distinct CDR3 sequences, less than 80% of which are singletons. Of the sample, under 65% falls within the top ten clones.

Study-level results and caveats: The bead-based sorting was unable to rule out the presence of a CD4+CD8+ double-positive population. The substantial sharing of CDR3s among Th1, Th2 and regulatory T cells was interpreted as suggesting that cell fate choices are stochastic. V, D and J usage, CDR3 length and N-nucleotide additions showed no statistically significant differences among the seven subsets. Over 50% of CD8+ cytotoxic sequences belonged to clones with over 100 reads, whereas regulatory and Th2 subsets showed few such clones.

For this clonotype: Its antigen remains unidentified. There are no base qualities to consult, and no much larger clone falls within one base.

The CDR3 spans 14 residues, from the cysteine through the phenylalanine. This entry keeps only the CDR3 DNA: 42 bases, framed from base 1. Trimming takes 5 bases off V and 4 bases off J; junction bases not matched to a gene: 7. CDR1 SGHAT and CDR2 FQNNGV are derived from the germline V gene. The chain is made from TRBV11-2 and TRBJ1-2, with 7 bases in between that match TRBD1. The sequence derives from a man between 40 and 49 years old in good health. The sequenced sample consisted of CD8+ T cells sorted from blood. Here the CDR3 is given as CASSPNRGPYGYTF. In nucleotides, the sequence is TGTGCCAGCAGCCCCAACAGGGGACCCTATGGCTACACCTTC.